The present T cell receptor beta chain was sequenced within a study of blood T cell repertoires in COVID-19. Overall study context: Samples representing acute and convalescent COVID-19 were sourced from the United States, Italy and Spain.

Some clones are missing from TCRdb's copy, which holds only in-frame ones; the method was immunoSEQ multiplex PCR. The repertoire holds 330,000 or so clones, with 87% as singletons. The CDR3 covers 15 residues. Germline V gene sequence: CDR1 GTSNPN, CDR2 SVGIG (reference sequence). V dropped 0 bases and J dropped 0 bases, with 8 bases sitting between them. Material: peripheral blood. The chain carries TRBV30 and TRBJ1-4, with D unresolved. The receptor was derived from a man under 40 with COVID-19, enrolled during active disease. The CDR3 sequence: CAWSVWSATNEKLFF. The DNA of the CDR3 is TGTGCCTGGAGTGTATGGAGTGCAACTAATGAAAAACTGTTTTTT.